The clone carrying this T cell receptor (beta chain) was found many times. Its antigen remains unidentified. RNA transcripts yielded amplified TCR beta CDR3 regions. HTBI primers primed a first-round RT-PCR, and a second-round multiplex PCR followed. TCRdb processed the multiplex PCR reads anew with MiXCR; each CDR3 protein has one entry. The table includes 740,000 or so distinct CDR3 sequences, approximately 40% detected once. If patients had other autoimmune diseases, uncontrolled infections, pregnancy or lactation, they were excluded. This specimen belongs to a study of Graves' ophthalmopathy and Graves' hyperthyroidism. Study-level information: The study drew peripheral blood at initial diagnosis, before any treatment. Study-wide findings and caveats: Most expanded thyroid clonotypes above 0.001 frequency also appeared in blood.

There are 14 residues in the CDR3. Deletions cut 6 bases from V and 6 bases from J, with 18 bases between. CDR1 is SEHNR and CDR2 is FQNEAQ in the germline V gene (reference sequence). This clonotype was sampled from an adult man with Graves' ophthalmopathy. The chain uses TRBV7-9 and TRBJ2-7; the D gene is possibly TRBD1 (5 bases). The sequencing sample was made of peripheral blood. CDR3 nucleotide sequence: TGTGCCAGCAGAAAAGACAGCGCCGCTGGCGAGCAGTACTTC. Encoded protein: CASRKDSAAGEQYF.